This T cell receptor (beta chain) was documented in a study of shared clonotypes between healthy human individuals. Study-wide context: Each donor's CD4 naive and CD4 memory cells filled three plates apiece, CD8 naive two, and CD8 memory one.

CD8 cells classed as naive were CD45RO-negative and positively selected for CCR7, excluding terminally differentiated effector memory CD45RA+ cells. Here immunoSEQ multiplex PCR was the method, and the copy in TCRdb shows in-frame clones only, minus some. This table has 600,000 or so clones, around 95% appearing once. The CDR3 spans 17 residues. Germline CDR1 is MDHEN and CDR2 is SYDVKM. V lost 3 bases and J lost 3; bases outside the gene matches: 7. This TCR came from a woman in her 30s in good health. Input material: naive CD8+ T cells sorted from blood. The chain carries TRBV28 and TRBJ2-7, with 14 bases fitting TRBD2. CDR3 bases: TGTGCCAGCAGTTTCGGACTAGCGGGAGGACCCAACTACGAGCAGTACTTC. Amino acids: CASSFGLAGGPNYEQYF.